This T cell receptor beta chain stems from a study of vaccination and CD4 T cells after COVID-19. Overall study context: Participants were vaccinated with two doses, given as either BNT162b2 or mRNA-1273 vaccine. The stimulus for the cells was overlapping spike peptides derived from SARS-CoV-2, HCoV-NL63, HCoV-OC43 and HCoV-229E. Study-wide findings and caveats: From a median of about 20 to 40, SARS-CoV-2-reactive clonotypes increased, though not significantly. In convalescent patients, 304 of 307 vaccine-specific clones were spike mono-reactive.

With the Oncomine TCR Beta short-read assay, DNA from cultured CD4+ T cells was sequenced. MiXCR, run by TCRdb on the PCR reads, gives a single entry per CDR3 protein. Among about 15,000 distinct CDR3 sequences, 40% to 60% were seen once, and the ten largest hold approximately 16%. The CDR3 covers 12 residues. Per germline, CDR1 DFQATT and CDR2 SNEGSKA (reference sequence). Trimming took 6 bases from V and 5 from J, leaving 11 bases between them. This clonotype was observed a handful of times. Its antigen is not known. The treatment here: approximately nine-day PBMC culture with coronavirus spike peptide pools or control peptides (ViraFEST assay).

The TCR comes from a human donor who had recovered from COVID-19. The gene calls are TRBV20-1 and TRBJ1-5; D unresolved. The sample taken for sequencing was CD4+ T cells from blood, cultured in vitro. CDR3 DNA sequence: TGCAGTGCGTTGAGTGGAGATCAGCCCCAGCATTTT. Its translation is CSALSGDQPQHF.